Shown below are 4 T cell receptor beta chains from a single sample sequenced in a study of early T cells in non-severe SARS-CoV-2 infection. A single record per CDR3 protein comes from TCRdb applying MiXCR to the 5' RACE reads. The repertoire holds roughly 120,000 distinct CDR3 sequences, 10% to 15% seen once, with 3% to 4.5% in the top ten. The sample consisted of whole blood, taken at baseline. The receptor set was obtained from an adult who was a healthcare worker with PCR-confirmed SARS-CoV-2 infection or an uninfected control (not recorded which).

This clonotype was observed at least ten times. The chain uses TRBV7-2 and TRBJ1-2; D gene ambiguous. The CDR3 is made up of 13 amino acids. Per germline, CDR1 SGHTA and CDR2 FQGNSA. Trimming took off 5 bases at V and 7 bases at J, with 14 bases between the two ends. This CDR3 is CASSPTQLPGYTF. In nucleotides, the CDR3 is TGTGCCAGCAGCCCGACCCAACTTCCTGGCTACACCTTC. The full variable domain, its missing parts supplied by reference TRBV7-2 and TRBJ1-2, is GAGVSQSPSNKVTEKGKDVELRCDPISGHTALYWYRQSLGQGLEFLIYFQGNSAPDKSGLPSDRFSAERTGGSVSTLTIQRTQQEDSAVYLCASSPTQLPGYTFGSGTRLTVV.

The CDR3 coding sequence is TGCGCCAGCAGCTTCGGGTGGTCGGGATCCGGGGAGCTGTTTTTT. Protein: CASSFGWSGSGELFF. This chain uses TRBV5-1 with TRBJ2-2; a weak D match, TRBD2 (5 bases). Germline CDR1 reads SGHRS; CDR2 reads YFSETQ. Between the trimmed V and J ends, which lost 2 bases and 6 bases, there was a span of 14 bases. This CDR3 region has 15 residues.

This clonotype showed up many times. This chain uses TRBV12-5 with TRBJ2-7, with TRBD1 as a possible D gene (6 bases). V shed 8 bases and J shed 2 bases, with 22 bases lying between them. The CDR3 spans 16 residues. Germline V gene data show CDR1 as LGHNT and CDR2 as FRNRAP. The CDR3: CASHNQRTDRPYEQYF. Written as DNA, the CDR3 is TGTGCTAGTCATAACCAACGGACAGATCGGCCCTACGAGCAGTACTTC.

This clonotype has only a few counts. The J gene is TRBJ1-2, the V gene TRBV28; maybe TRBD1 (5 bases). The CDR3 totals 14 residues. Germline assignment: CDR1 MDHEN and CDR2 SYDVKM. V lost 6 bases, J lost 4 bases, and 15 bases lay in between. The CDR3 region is CASSRGARSYGYTF. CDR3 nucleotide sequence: TGTGCCAGCAGCCGAGGGGCCAGGTCCTATGGCTACACCTTC.